Listed below are T cell receptor beta chains from one sample, sequenced in a study of blood T cell repertoires in COVID-19. TCRdb's copy holds only in-frame clones and misses some; the assay was immunoSEQ multiplex PCR. The table shows roughly 180,000 clones, with 84% occurring only once. Input material: peripheral blood. The origin of the receptors is a man aged 35 to 55 who had recovered from COVID-19. Each CDR3 is given with its conserved first and last residue. Each record gives: V gene, J gene, clone size, D gene, CDR3 protein, CDR3 DNA. The D gene is left open where the match is weak. Only some rows state a clone size, as once, few, many or a class for expanded clones.

TRBV5-1	TRBJ2-5	.	.	CASSFQLAELETQYF	TGCGCCAGCAGCTTTCAGCTCGCGGAGCTGGAGACCCAGTACTTC
TRBV15	TRBJ1-5	.	.	CATSRDLYQPQHF	TGTGCCACCAGCAGAGATCTTTATCAGCCCCAGCATTTT
TRBV5-1	TRBJ2-2	.	TRBD2	CASSLSSGNSGELFF	TGCGCCAGCAGCTTGTCTAGCGGGAACTCCGGGGAGCTGTTTTTT
TRBV10-3	TRBJ2-1	.	TRBD2	CAISLGLAGGNEQFF	TGTGCCATCAGCCTAGGACTAGCGGGGGGAAATGAGCAGTTCTTC
TRBV7-2	TRBJ1-2	few	.	CASSFEQGPTNYGYTF	TGTGCCAGCAGCTTCGAACAGGGTCCTACAAACTATGGCTACACCTTC
TRBV3-1/TRBV3-2	TRBJ2-5	.	TRBD2	CASSQGPRARTAAGGLETQYF	TGTGCCAGCAGCCAAGGCCCCCGGGCCAGAACGGCCGCGGGAGGGCTAGAGACCCAGTACTTC
TRBV7-3	TRBJ2-1	.	TRBD2	CASSPEGGGWSYNEQFF	TGTGCCAGCAGCCCAGAGGGCGGGGGGTGGTCCTACAATGAGCAGTTCTTC
TRBV24-1	TRBJ1-1	.	.	CATSAPGVNTEAFF	TGTGCCACCAGTGCCCCGGGGGTGAACACTGAAGCTTTCTTT
TRBV6-2/TRBV6-3	TRBJ1-5	once	.	CASTPSGQPQHF	TGTGCCAGCACCCCGTCCGGTCAGCCCCAGCATTTT
TRBV2	TRBJ1-2	.	TRBD1	CASSWTGDGYTF	TGTGCCAGCAGTTGGACAGGGGACGGCTACACCTTC
TRBV28	TRBJ2-1	.	TRBD2	CASSSIAGPSYNEQFF	TGTGCCAGCAGTTCGATAGCGGGCCCCTCCTACAATGAGCAGTTCTTC
TRBV9	TRBJ1-6	.	.	CASSVAGTFNSPLHF	TGTGCCAGCAGCGTAGCTGGGACTTTTAATTCACCCCTCCACTTT
TRBV6-2/TRBV6-3	TRBJ2-1	.	TRBD2	CASSYGTSDYNEQFF	TGTGCCAGCAGTTATGGTACTAGCGACTACAATGAGCAGTTCTTC
TRBV10-2	TRBJ2-1	.	.	CASSPGVGNEQFF	TGCGCCAGCAGTCCTGGTGTCGGCAATGAGCAGTTCTTC
TRBV6-2/TRBV6-3	TRBJ2-7	few	.	CASSPYPHEQYF	TGTGCCAGCAGTCCCTACCCCCACGAGCAGTACTTC
TRBV4-3	TRBJ2-1	.	.	CASSRGTGYEQFF	TGCGCCAGCAGCCGGGGCACAGGGTATGAGCAGTTCTTC
TRBV7-2	TRBJ2-7	.	.	CASSLVGTGEPEQYF	TGTGCCAGCAGCTTGGTAGGGACGGGGGAACCTGAGCAGTACTTC
TRBV27	TRBJ2-3	.	TRBD2	CASSFGTSGKADTQYF	TGTGCCAGCAGTTTCGGGACTAGCGGGAAGGCAGATACGCAGTATTTT
TRBV4-1	TRBJ2-3	.	.	CASSQASLVSDTQYF	TGCGCCAGCAGCCAAGCTAGCCTGGTCTCAGATACGCAGTATTTT
TRBV28	TRBJ2-7	.	TRBD2	CASSSAGRGTRGYEQYF	TGTGCCAGCAGTTCGGCAGGGAGAGGGACTAGGGGGTACGAGCAGTACTTC
TRBV4-3	TRBJ2-3	.	.	CASSPGTLTDTQYF	TGCGCCAGCAGCCCCGGGACACTCACAGATACGCAGTATTTT
TRBV5-6	TRBJ2-7	.	.	CASSRDIYEQYF	TGTGCCAGCAGTAGGGACATCTACGAGCAGTACTTC
TRBV7-9	TRBJ1-3	.	.	CASSPLGLDTNSGNTIYF	TGTGCCAGCAGCCCACTGGGTTTGGACACAAACTCTGGAAACACCATATATTTT
TRBV2	TRBJ2-6	.	.	CASSVGGGAANVLTF	TGTGCCAGCAGTGTCGGTGGGGGCGCGGCCAACGTCCTGACTTTC
TRBV7-9	TRBJ2-3	.	TRBD2	CASSFTLAGVTDTQYF	TGTGCCAGCAGCTTCACACTAGCGGGAGTTACAGATACGCAGTATTTT
TRBV2	TRBJ1-5	.	TRBD1	CASRATGGIQPQHF	TGTGCCAGCAGGGCTACAGGGGGCATTCAGCCCCAGCATTTT
TRBV5-1	TRBJ1-6	.	TRBD1	CASGTGDYNSPLHF	TGCGCCAGTGGGACAGGCGATTATAATTCACCCCTCCACTTT
TRBV5-6	TRBJ2-7	once	TRBD2	CASSPRGDEQYF	TGTGCCAGCAGCCCCCGGGGGGACGAGCAGTACTTC
TRBV24-1	TRBJ1-1	.	.	CATATIEAFF	TGTGCCACCGCAACAATCGAAGCTTTCTTT
TRBV3-1/TRBV3-2	TRBJ1-1	.	TRBD1	CASSPGQAFNTEAFF	TGTGCCAGCAGCCCGGGACAGGCATTTAACACTGAAGCTTTCTTT
TRBV19	TRBJ2-2	.	.	CASSIGGSSAGELFF	TGTGCCAGTAGTATAGGGGGCAGTTCGGCCGGGGAGCTGTTTTTT
TRBV18	TRBJ1-1	.	.	CASSPQGGNTEAFF	TGTGCCAGCTCACCACAGGGAGGGAACACTGAAGCTTTCTTT
TRBV15	TRBJ1-4	.	.	CATSRGAGAREKLFF	TGTGCCACCAGCAGGGGAGCGGGCGCCAGGGAAAAACTGTTTTTT
TRBV27	TRBJ2-2	.	.	CASKIRSQGAGELFF	TGTGCCAGCAAGATAAGGTCACAGGGAGCCGGGGAGCTGTTTTTT
TRBV7-3	TRBJ2-3	.	.	CASSLLGGAGTQYF	TGTGCCAGCAGCCTCCTTGGGGGGGCGGGTACGCAGTATTTT
TRBV3-1/TRBV3-2	TRBJ2-3	.	.	CASSQVQRPDTQYF	TGTGCCAGCAGCCAAGTACAGAGACCAGATACGCAGTATTTT
TRBV7-2	TRBJ2-1	.	TRBD1	CASSLGQGGNEQFF	TGTGCCAGCAGCTTGGGACAGGGGGGCAATGAGCAGTTCTTC
TRBV19	TRBJ1-1	.	TRBD1	CASSEDRATEAFF	TGTGCCAGTAGTGAGGACAGGGCCACTGAAGCTTTCTTT
TRBV12-5	TRBJ2-5	.	TRBD2	CASGLGRTSTQETQYF	TGTGCTAGTGGTTTGGGGAGGACTAGTACTCAAGAGACCCAGTACTTC
TRBV12-2	TRBJ2-7	.	.	CASRLWAGSNEQYF	TGTGCAAGTCGCTTATGGGCGGGATCCAACGAGCAGTACTTC
TRBV6-5	TRBJ1-6	.	.	CASSSGGGYNSPLHF	TGTGCCAGCAGTTCCGGGGGAGGCTATAATTCACCCCTCCACTTT
TRBV4-1	TRBJ2-1	.	.	CASSPSILARNNEQFF	TGCGCCAGCAGCCCCTCGATTCTCGCGCGAAACAATGAGCAGTTCTTC
TRBV7-2	TRBJ2-3	once	.	CASSFGGAGKDTQYF	TGTGCCAGCAGCTTTGGGGGGGCAGGGAAAGATACGCAGTATTTT
TRBV4-1	TRBJ2-7	.	TRBD1	CASSRWDRGNEQYF	TGCGCCAGCAGCCGATGGGACAGGGGAAACGAGCAGTACTTC
TRBV7-2	TRBJ1-2	once	.	CASSSLTAYYGYTF	TGTGCCAGCAGCTCCCTCACAGCCTACTATGGCTACACCTTC
TRBV28	TRBJ2-1	few	TRBD1	CASSAPGQGYEQFF	TGTGCCAGCAGTGCACCGGGACAGGGCTATGAGCAGTTCTTC
TRBV28	TRBJ1-5	.	.	CASSPLGSSNQPQHF	TGTGCCAGCAGTCCCCTAGGCAGTAGCAATCAGCCCCAGCATTTT